One sample yielded the 27 T cell receptor beta chains listed below, sequenced in a study of shared clonotypes between healthy human individuals. Sequencing used immunoSEQ multiplex PCR; TCRdb keeps in-frame clones, though not all of them. The sample yields approximately 700,000 clones, about 80% seen once. Sample: memory CD4+ T cells sorted from blood. This sample's subset: CD45RA-negative fraction. These receptors all stem from a woman in her 30s in good health.

The rearrangement uses TRBV14 and TRBJ1-4; 7 bases line up with TRBD1. Losses at the gene ends were 4 bases for V and 4 bases for J; bases not matched to a gene: 9. Germline V CDR1 and CDR2: SGHDN, FVKESK. This CDR3 is built from 16 residues. The DNA for the CDR3 is TGTGCCAGCAGCCGCCCGGCGACAGGGTTTAATGAAAAACTGTTTTTT. Its protein is CASSRPATGFNEKLFF. Complete variable domain (other parts from reference TRBV14 and TRBJ1-4): EAGVTQFPSHSVIEKGQTVTLRCDPISGHDNLYWYRRVMGKEIKFLLHFVKESKQDESGMPNNRFLAERTGGTYSTLKVQPAELEDSGVYFCASSRPATGFNEKLFFGSGTQLSVL.

This clone appeared a single time. V and J are TRBV28 and TRBJ2-3; the match to TRBD2 covers 8 bases. V lost 3 bases, J lost 9 bases, and 14 bases stayed unmatched. The CDR3 is 16 residues long. CDR1 is MDHEN, CDR2 SYDVKM, per germline. CDR3 in DNA: TGTGCCAGCAGTTTCCAAGCGGGAGTTGGCTCTGAGACGCAGTATTTT. This translates into CASSFQAGVGSETQYF.

This chain joins TRBV28 and TRBJ2-3, with 9 positions matching TRBD2. Unmatched junction bases numbered 16, after V lost 7 bases and J lost 5 bases. The germline V gene has CDR1 MDHEN and CDR2 SYDVKM. CDR3 length: 17 amino acids. The CDR3 DNA reads as TGTGCCAGCACCCCATCGGGACTAGCTATAGTTGGAGATACGCAGTATTTT. Encoded protein: CASTPSGLAIVGDTQYF.

The rearrangement joins TRBV19 to TRBJ1-1, with TRBD1 matching 9 bases. The CDR3 has 15 amino acids. The junction had 12 bases not matched to a gene; V was cut back by 8 bases and J by 5 bases. Germline assignment: CDR1 LNHDA and CDR2 SQIVND (reference sequence). The CDR3 is CASHTGQGGRTEAFF. The CDR3, as DNA: TGTGCCAGTCATACGGGACAGGGAGGGCGAACTGAAGCTTTCTTT.

The rearrangement joins TRBV10-3 to TRBJ2-7, with 9 positions matching TRBD2. Germline assignment: CDR1 ENHRY and CDR2 SYGVKD. This CDR3 is 13 amino acids long. With 3 bases clipped from V and 5 bases from J, the junction kept 2 bases outside the gene matches. The DNA of the CDR3 is TGTGCCATCAGTGAAGGGACTAGCAACGAGCAGTACTTC. It codes for CAISEGTSNEQYF.

This clone is a singleton in its sample. The chain joins TRBV7-2 to TRBJ2-7; D remains ambiguous. V gave up 1 base and J gave up 6 bases, with 13 bases separating them. Germline assignment: CDR1 SGHTA and CDR2 FQGNSA. This CDR3 region has 14 residues. The CDR3 DNA reads as TGTGCCAGCAGCTTAGTTAGGCGGAGTTCCGAGCAGTACTTC. It translates to CASSLVRRSSEQYF.

The CDR3 coding sequence is TGCGCCAGCAGCCTGGACAGGGTGGGAGATACGCAGTATTTT. Translated, it gives CASSLDRVGDTQYF. The rearrangement uses TRBV5-1 and TRBJ2-3, with 8 bases aligning to TRBD1. The CDR3 loop spans 14 amino acids. V dropped 4 bases and J dropped 5; count of bases not matched to a gene: 6. CDR1 and CDR2 from the germline V gene are SGHRS and YFSETQ.

This clone has ten or more counts. Other nucleotide sequences in the sample specify the same CDR3. The chain recombines TRBV25-1 with TRBJ1-1; 10 nucleotides match TRBD1. This CDR3 has 14 residues. The J segment lost 3 bases and the V segment lost 6 bases, leaving 4 bases of the junction unmatched. Per germline, CDR1 MGHDK and CDR2 SYGVNS. The CDR3 reads CASSRDRGYTEAFF. The DNA of the CDR3 is TGTGCCAGCAGCCGGGACAGGGGTTACACTGAAGCTTTCTTT. Full variable domain (remainder filled in from reference TRBV25-1 and TRBJ1-1): EADIYQTPRYLVIGTGKKITLECSQTMGHDKMYWYQQDPGMELHLIHYSYGVNSTEKGDLSSESTVSRIRTEHFPLTLESARPSHTSQYLCASSRDRGYTEAFFGQGTRLTVV.

This clone was seen more than once but under ten times. The chain joins TRBV7-2 to TRBJ2-1; 8 bases line up with TRBD2. The CDR3 is 15 amino acids. V lost 2 bases, J lost 8 bases, and 8 bases stayed unmatched. Germline lookup yields CDR1 SGHTA and CDR2 FQGNSA. The CDR3 loop is CASSLFGSAGDEQFF. For the CDR3, the DNA is TGTGCCAGCAGCTTATTTGGGTCAGCGGGAGATGAGCAGTTCTTC. Variable domain in full (rest from reference TRBV7-2 and TRBJ2-1): GAGVSQSPSNKVTEKGKDVELRCDPISGHTALYWYRQSLGQGLEFLIYFQGNSAPDKSGLPSDRFSAERTGGSVSTLTIQRTQQEDSAVYLCASSLFGSAGDEQFFGPGTRLTVL.

This chain links TRBV19 with TRBJ2-5; D is perhaps TRBD1 (6 bases). CDR1 is LNHDA and CDR2 is SQIVND in the germline V gene (reference sequence). The V end was cut by 7 bases, the J end by 0 bases, with 15 bases between. The CDR3 consists of 15 residues. CDR3 DNA sequence: TGTGCCAGTAAAGTATTGGGGGACAACCAAGAGACCCAGTACTTC. Its translation is CASKVLGDNQETQYF. Full variable domain (outside the CDR3, taken from reference TRBV19 and TRBJ2-5): DGGITQSPKYLFRKEGQNVTLSCEQNLNHDAMYWYRQDPGQGLRLIYYSQIVNDFQKGDIAEGYSVSREKKESFPLTVTSAQKNPTAFYLCASKVLGDNQETQYFGPGTRLLVL.

The V gene is TRBV27, the J gene TRBJ2-5; weak D call: TRBD1 (5 bases). CDR1 and CDR2 (germline): MNHEY, SMNVEV (reference sequence). The CDR3 length is 15 residues. V lost 6 bases and J lost 2, with 16 bases in between. In nucleotides, the CDR3 is TGTGCCAGCAGGAGCTACAGGTCGGAGCAAGAGACCCAGTACTTC. This codes for CASRSYRSEQETQYF.

J is TRBJ1-2 and V is TRBV5-1; TRBD1 matches at 7 bases. V gave up 3 bases and J gave up 7 bases; unmatched junction bases: 12. The length of the CDR3 is 15 residues. Germline CDR1 reads SGHRS; CDR2 reads YFSETQ. CDR3 loop: CASSSGGDRSSGYTF. Here the CDR3 DNA reads TGCGCCAGCAGCTCCGGGGGGGACAGATCGTCTGGCTACACCTTC.

The rearrangement uses TRBV19 and TRBJ2-3, with D possibly matching TRBD1 (7 bases). With 4 bases removed from V and 1 base from J, the gap between germline ends came to 9 bases. The CDR3 covers 14 residues. Germline V gene lookup returns CDR1 LNHDA and CDR2 SQIVND (reference sequence). DNA for the CDR3: TGTGCCAGTAGTAGCGGGACAGGCACAGATACGCAGTATTTT. It is translated as CASSSGTGTDTQYF.

The chain employs TRBV4-2 and TRBJ2-7; D is perhaps TRBD1 or TRBD2 (6 bases each). There are 14 residues in the CDR3. V lost 1 base and J 3 bases, leaving 10 bases between the germline ends. Germline CDR1 is LGHNA and CDR2 is YNFKEQ. CDR3 nucleotides: TGTGCCAGCAGCCAAGTACAGGGAGGCTACGAGCAGTACTTC. It translates to CASSQVQGGYEQYF.

In DNA, the CDR3 is TGTGCCAGTAGTCCCACGGGACGTACAGTGAACACTGAAGCTTTCTTT. Translation gives CASSPTGRTVNTEAFF. V gene TRBV19 combines with J gene TRBJ1-1; maybe TRBD1 (5 bases). CDR1 and CDR2 (germline): LNHDA, SQIVND (reference sequence). V lost 5 bases, J lost 0 bases, and 16 bases lay in between. The CDR3 has 16 amino acids.

This chain joins TRBV5-1 and TRBJ1-1; TRBD1 aligns across 8 bases. This CDR3 comprises 14 residues. Per the germline V gene, CDR1 is SGHRS and CDR2 is YFSETQ. The ends lost 4 bases at V and 1 base at J; junction bases unmatched: 3. The DNA for the CDR3 is TGCGCCAGCAGCATGGGGACAGGGAACACTGAAGCTTTCTTT. This translates into CASSMGTGNTEAFF.

This clone was seen just once. The chain carries TRBV27 and TRBJ2-2, with D perhaps being TRBD1 or TRBD2 (5 bases each). V lost 4 bases, J lost 7 bases, and 16 bases lay in between. Germline V gene lookup returns CDR1 MNHEY and CDR2 SMNVEV (reference sequence). CDR3 length equals 15 residues. The CDR3 DNA is TGTGCCAGCAGTTCCGGGACGGGGACGTTCGGGGAGCTGTTTTTT. This gives the protein CASSSGTGTFGELFF.

Notes on this clone: A much larger clone sits a single nucleotide away, making a read error possible. The chain carries TRBV6-6 and TRBJ2-2, with TRBD2 matching over 11 bases. The germline V gene encodes CDR1 MNHNY and CDR2 SVGAGI (reference sequence). The CDR3 contains 15 residues. Germline trimming cut 5 bases from V and 4 bases from J; bases unmatched to any gene: 3. The CDR3 here is CASSPGTSGTGELFF. DNA of the CDR3: TGTGCCAGCAGTCCCGGGACTAGCGGCACCGGGGAGCTGTTTTTT.

The chain couples TRBV6-1 to TRBJ2-7; 8 nucleotides align to TRBD1. CDR3 length: 15 residues. V was pared by 4 bases and J by 0 bases, with 5 bases of the junction left unmatched. Germline V gives CDR1 MNHNS, CDR2 SASEGT. The chain's CDR3 is CASSGRDRSSYEQYF. The CDR3 DNA follows: TGTGCCAGCAGTGGGCGGGACAGGTCCTCCTACGAGCAGTACTTC.

CDR3 residues: CASSKGGGRAAGNTIYF. Written as DNA, the CDR3 is TGTGCCAGCAGCAAGGGGGGAGGGAGGGCGGCTGGAAACACCATATATTTT. The chain combines TRBV21-1 with TRBJ1-3. TRBV21-1 is a recognized pseudogene. CDR3 length: 17 residues.

There are many counts of this clone. The genes are TRBV11-3 and TRBJ1-3; D gene ambiguous. Germline V gene lookup returns CDR1 SGHNT and CDR2 YENEEA. Trimming stripped 2 bases from V and 0 bases from J, with 8 bases between. This CDR3 spans 15 amino acids. The CDR3 is CASSLSPGSGNTIYF. CDR3 DNA sequence: TGTGCCAGCAGCTTATCCCCGGGCTCTGGAAACACCATATATTTT.

The chain is built from TRBV11-3 and TRBJ2-1; TRBD2 agrees at 11 bases. Trimming took 11 bases from V and 9 from J; bases not matched to a gene: 18. The CDR3 covers 16 residues. CDR1 is SGHNT, CDR2 YENEEA, per germline. The CDR3 here is CASSRGTSGGGSEQFF. CDR3 nucleotide sequence: TGTGCCTCCAGCCGCGGGACTAGCGGAGGGGGGAGTGAGCAGTTCTTC.

Points on this clone: Other DNA sequences within the sample encode an identical CDR3. The chain couples TRBV19 to TRBJ1-4; 8 bases align to TRBD1. The CDR3 loop spans 14 amino acids. Germline values: CDR1 LNHDA, CDR2 SQIVND (reference sequence). After removal of 3 bases from V and 8 bases from J, the junction contained 5 bases not matched to a gene. CDR3 in DNA: TGTGCCAGTAGTATCCAGGGGGCGCGGGAAAAACTGTTTTTT. Translating it yields CASSIQGAREKLFF.

This clone was found once. The chain is built from TRBV10-3 and TRBJ1-5, with a weak D call TRBD1 (6 bases). The CDR3 length is 14 residues. The germline V gene has CDR1 ENHRY and CDR2 SYGVKD. V was clipped by 3 bases and J by 6 bases, with 12 bases between them. In nucleotides, the CDR3 is TGTGCCATCAGTGAACACAGGGCGGGTCAGCCCCAGCATTTT. It translates to CAISEHRAGQPQHF.

This clone was seen a single time. Possible read error: a much larger clone is one base away. The rearrangement uses TRBV7-8 and TRBJ2-7, with 7 positions matching TRBD1. The germline V gene has CDR1 SGHVS and CDR2 FQNEAQ. This CDR3 is built from 14 residues. V shed 5 bases and J 0 bases; nucleotides not matched to a gene: 4. Written as DNA, the CDR3 is TGTGCCAGCAGCATGGACAGGAGCTCCTACGAGCAGTACTTC. Protein sequence: CASSMDRSSYEQYF. The entire variable domain, with the rest obtained from reference TRBV7-8 and TRBJ2-7, is as follows: GAGVSQSPRYKVAKRGQDVALRCDPISGHVSLFWYQQALGQGPEFLTYFQNEAQLDKSGLPSDRFFAERPEGSVSTLKIQRTQQEDSAVYLCASSMDRSSYEQYFGPGTRLTVT.

The chain recombines TRBV18 with TRBJ1-2, with D possibly being TRBD1 (5 bases). Germline V gives CDR1 KGHSH, CDR2 LQKENI. The germline V and J ends were trimmed by 5 bases and 3 bases, with 13 bases remaining between them. This CDR3 has 14 amino acids. The CDR3, as DNA: TGTGCCAGCTCAACACGGGGGTCTGACTATGGCTACACCTTC. It translates to CASSTRGSDYGYTF. Looking up the rest from reference TRBV18 and TRBJ1-2 gives the full variable domain: NAGVMQNPRHLVRRRGQEARLRCSPMKGHSHVYWYRQLPEEGLKFMVYLQKENIIDESGMPKERFSAEFPKEGPSILRIQQVVRGDSAAYFCASSTRGSDYGYTFGSGTRLTVV.

This chain links TRBV6-1 with TRBJ2-3, with TRBD2 matching 10 bases. Looked up from germline, CDR1 is MNHNS and CDR2 is SASEGT. The CDR3 sequence is 16 residues long. Trimming cost V 4 bases and J 0 bases; bases outside gene matches: 4. CDR3 residues: CASSVGLAASTDTQYF. The CDR3 bases are TGTGCCAGCAGTGTAGGACTAGCGGCCAGCACAGATACGCAGTATTTT.